This T cell receptor (beta chain) was sequenced for a study of T cells in Graves' hyperthyroidism and ophthalmopathy. Whole-study context: At the time of initial diagnosis and before any treatment, peripheral blood was collected. Regarding the study as a whole: Ophthalmopathy and stable hyperthyroidism were separated by a 13 V-J model.

Details on this clonotype: Its antigen remains unidentified.

In making diagnoses, clinical symptoms, serum thyroxine and TRAb, thyroid ultrasound and orbital computed tomography were all used. The authors took PBMCs from 10 ml fresh peripheral blood. Authors of the study amplified TCR beta CDR3 regions from RNA transcripts. The study used the HTBI primer set for a first-round RT-PCR of the TCR CDR3. From the multiplex PCR reads, TCRdb called clonotypes with MiXCR, one entry per CDR3 protein. The sample contains roughly 500,000 distinct CDR3 sequences, about 16% of which appear only once. CDR1 is SQVTM and CDR2 is ANQGSEA in the germline V gene. This CDR3 is built from 11 residues. Between the trimmed V and J ends, which lost 4 bases and 7 bases, there was a span of 11 bases.

This TCR was sampled from a woman aged 25 to 39 with Graves' ophthalmopathy. The chain has TRBV29-1 and TRBJ2-7; no clear D gene. Material for sequencing was blood. The DNA for the CDR3 is TGCAGCGTTGCTTGGGATAGAGAGCAGTACTTC. Encoded protein: CSVAWDREQYF.